The present TCR beta chain was sequenced within a study of cytomegalovirus exposure and HLA in healthy donors. PCR employed 60 Vbeta and 13 Jbeta primers. Study processing details: As a later analysis found, there were tens of millions of unique TCR beta chains, of which roughly 11 million were shared. Data came from immunoSEQ multiplex PCR; TCRdb stores just in-frame clones and leaves some out. That table is the source of V, J and clone size, and D and trimming were worked out from the DNA. The profile covers around 150,000 clones, with roughly three quarters appearing a single time and 4.7% taken by the ten largest. Comment on this clone: Its target is not known.

The CDR3 consists of 16 residues. V lost 2 bases and J lost 5; bases outside the gene matches: 10. Germline V gene sequence: CDR1 MDHEN, CDR2 SYDVKM. Findings of the study overall: Segments of the TCR beta V type were, in most cases, productive about 87% or about 30% of the time in an earlier analysis. Later on, a genetic analysis was performed. It linked a missense variant in DCLRE1C with V- and J-gene trimming of TCR beta. A later analysis reportedly found that, within productive TCRs, an Asian-associated ancestry cluster had fewer N-insertions than the mean observed across the roughly 690 donors.

The source of this sequence is a man aged 18 to 35 in good health and CMV-seropositive. Input material: PBMCs. The rearrangement uses TRBV28 and TRBJ2-5; 8 bases are shared with TRBD1. This CDR3 is CASSLSPAGGEETQYF. In DNA form, the CDR3 reads TGTGCCAGCAGTTTAAGCCCCGCAGGGGGCGAGGAGACCCAGTACTTC.